This T cell receptor (beta chain) was captured by sequencing in a study of OX40 agonist ivuxolimab in advanced cancers. Method: immunoSEQ multiplex PCR; TCRdb's copy keeps in-frame clones and lacks some. Of approximately 53,000 clones in the sample, approximately 95% were seen once. This CDR3 has 12 residues. Germline V gene lookup returns CDR1 MNHEY and CDR2 SMNVEV (reference sequence). The V end was cut by 5 bases, the J end by 6 bases, with 11 bases between. This sample comprised CD4+ or CD8+ T cells sorted from blood, obtained in a trial of the OX40 agonist ivuxolimab. The rearrangement uses TRBV27 and TRBJ2-7, with a weak D call TRBD1 (6 bases). The TCR was taken from an adult with an advanced solid tumor such as melanoma, head and neck, liver or kidney cancer. CDR3 DNA: TGTGCCAGCAGTCTACAGGGTACCGAGCAGTACTTC. Translated: CASSLQGTEQYF.